The source of this TCR beta chain is a study of monozygotic twins with inflammatory bowel disease. The study's findings and limits: Patients with IBD had less TCRbeta diversity (inverse Simpson) than their healthy co-twins.

A word on this clonotype: Its antigen is unknown.

The CDR3 extends over 15 amino acids. Germline assignment: CDR1 LGHDT and CDR2 YNNKEL (reference sequence). TCRdb re-called the 5' RACE reads and shows each CDR3 protein once, DNA omitted. This sample contains some 150,000 distinct CDR3 sequences. The sequence was collected from a human donor with ulcerative colitis or Crohn's disease, or a healthy co-twin of an affected twin (not recorded which). Specimen: blood. J is TRBJ2-7 and V is TRBV3-1; without DNA, the TCRdb call of TRBD1 cannot be checked. The CDR3 spells CASSQGGTGGYEQYF.